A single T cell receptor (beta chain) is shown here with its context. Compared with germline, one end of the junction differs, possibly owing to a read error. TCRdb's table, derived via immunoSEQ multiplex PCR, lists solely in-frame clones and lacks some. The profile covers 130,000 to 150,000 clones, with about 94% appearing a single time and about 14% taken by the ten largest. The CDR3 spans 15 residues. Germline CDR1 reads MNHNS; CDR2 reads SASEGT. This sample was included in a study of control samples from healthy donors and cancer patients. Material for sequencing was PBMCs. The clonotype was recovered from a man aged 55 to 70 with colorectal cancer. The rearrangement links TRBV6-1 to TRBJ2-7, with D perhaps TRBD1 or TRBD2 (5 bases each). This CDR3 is CASSQAGTKGYEQYF. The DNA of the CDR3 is TGTGCCAGCAGTCAAGCAGGGACGAAGGGGTACGAGCAGTACTTC.